The 7 T cell receptor beta chains presented below share a single source sample, sequenced in a study of read filtering for tumor transcriptome and immune sequencing. From 300 to 450 ng of RNA, a library with molecular barcoded alpha/delta and beta/gamma adaptors was made. Via MiXCR, TCRdb re-called the reads, giving one row per CDR3 protein. The top ten clones hold around 10% of a sample with about 93,000 distinct CDR3 sequences, roughly 21% of them seen once. The sequencing input was a population of CD138-negative cells sorted from bone marrow. Receptor source: a donor aged 40 or older with multiple myeloma.

This clonotype was observed at least ten times. The J gene is TRBJ1-1, the V gene TRBV30; D unresolved. V lost 0 bases and J 11 bases, leaving 13 bases between the germline ends. Germline CDR1 GTSNPN, CDR2 SVGIG (reference sequence). The CDR3 contains 12 residues. The CDR3 DNA reads as TGTGCCTGGAGTGTCGTTCAGATACGGGCTTTCTTT. It specifies CAWSVVQIRAFF.

Here the CDR3 DNA reads TGTGCCAGCAGTTTGTCGGGACAGGGAGCCGAGCAGTACTTC. Translating it yields CASSLSGQGAEQYF. This rearrangement joins TRBV12-3 or TRBV12-4 to TRBJ2-7; TRBD1 matches at 9 bases. This CDR3 is 14 amino acids long. V dropped 3 bases and J dropped 6; count of bases not matched to a gene: 6.

This clonotype was detected only a few times. The genes are TRBV5-4 and TRBJ2-2; 7 bases are shared with TRBD2. The CDR3 is 15 residues long. The V and J ends lost 0 bases and 4 bases, in that order; junction bases with no gene match: 3. The germline CDR1 and CDR2 sequences are SGHNT and YYREEE (reference sequence). CDR3 nucleotides: TGTGCCAGCAGCTTGGGACTAGCTGGCACCGGGGAGCTGTTTTTT. Amino acids: CASSLGLAGTGELFF.

A remark on this clonotype: A single base separates this from a much larger clone, so it may be a read error. The V call is TRBV12-3 or TRBV12-4, the J call TRBJ1-4; D unresolved. This CDR3 spans 15 amino acids. The DNA of the CDR3 is TGTGCCGGCAGTTTCGGCAGTGCAACTAATGAAAAACTGTTTTTT. Its protein is CAGSFGSATNEKLFF.

This clonotype has just a few counts. The chain combines TRBV28 with TRBJ1-5; D uncertain. The CDR3 extends over 15 amino acids. Germline CDR1 reads MDHEN; CDR2 reads SYDVKM. Trimming cost V 1 base and J 1 base, with 8 bases left between them. The CDR3 bases are TGTGCCAGCAGTTTATCCGGTTCGAGCAATCAGCCCCAGCATTTT. Translating gives CASSLSGSSNQPQHF.

This clonotype was recorded many times. The chain links TRBV5-4 to TRBJ2-3; 10 bases are shared with TRBD1. The CDR3 contains 13 residues. Germline-derived CDR1 and CDR2 are SGHNT and YYREEE (reference sequence). J was trimmed by 4 bases and V by 8 bases; bases with no gene match: 4. The CDR3 bases are TGTGCCAGTCGACAGGGGGCATCAGATACGCAGTATTTT. It is translated as CASRQGASDTQYF.

This chain uses TRBV5-5 with TRBJ1-5, with D possibly TRBD1 on 6 matching bases. Trimming shortened V by 1 base and J by 2 bases, and 13 bases separated the two germline ends. The length of the CDR3 is 16 residues. Germline CDR1 and CDR2: SGHKS and YYEKEE (reference sequence). The CDR3 region has the DNA TGTGCCAGCAGCTTGAGGCCAGGGGCCGGCAATCAGCCCCAGCATTTT. This sequence encodes CASSLRPGAGNQPQHF. Supplemented by reference TRBV5-5 and TRBJ1-5, the full variable domain reads DAGVTQSPTHLIKTRGQQVTLRCSPISGHKSVSWYQQVLGQGPQFIFQYYEKEERGRGNFPDRFSARQFPNYSSELNVNALLLGDSALYLCASSLRPGAGNQPQHFGDGTRLSIL.